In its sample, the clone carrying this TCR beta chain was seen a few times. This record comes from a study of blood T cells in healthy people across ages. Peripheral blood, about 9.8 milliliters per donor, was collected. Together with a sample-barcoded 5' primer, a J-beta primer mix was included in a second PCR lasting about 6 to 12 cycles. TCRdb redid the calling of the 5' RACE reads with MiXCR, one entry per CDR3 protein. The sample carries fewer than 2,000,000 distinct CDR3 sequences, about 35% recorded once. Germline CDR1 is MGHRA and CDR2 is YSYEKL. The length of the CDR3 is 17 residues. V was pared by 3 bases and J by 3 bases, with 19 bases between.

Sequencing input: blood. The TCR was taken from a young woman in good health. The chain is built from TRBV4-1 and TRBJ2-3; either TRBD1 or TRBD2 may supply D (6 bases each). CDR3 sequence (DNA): TGCGCCAGCAGCCATTACCGGGACTCCCAGGGGACAGATACGCAGTATTTT. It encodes CASSHYRDSQGTDTQYF.